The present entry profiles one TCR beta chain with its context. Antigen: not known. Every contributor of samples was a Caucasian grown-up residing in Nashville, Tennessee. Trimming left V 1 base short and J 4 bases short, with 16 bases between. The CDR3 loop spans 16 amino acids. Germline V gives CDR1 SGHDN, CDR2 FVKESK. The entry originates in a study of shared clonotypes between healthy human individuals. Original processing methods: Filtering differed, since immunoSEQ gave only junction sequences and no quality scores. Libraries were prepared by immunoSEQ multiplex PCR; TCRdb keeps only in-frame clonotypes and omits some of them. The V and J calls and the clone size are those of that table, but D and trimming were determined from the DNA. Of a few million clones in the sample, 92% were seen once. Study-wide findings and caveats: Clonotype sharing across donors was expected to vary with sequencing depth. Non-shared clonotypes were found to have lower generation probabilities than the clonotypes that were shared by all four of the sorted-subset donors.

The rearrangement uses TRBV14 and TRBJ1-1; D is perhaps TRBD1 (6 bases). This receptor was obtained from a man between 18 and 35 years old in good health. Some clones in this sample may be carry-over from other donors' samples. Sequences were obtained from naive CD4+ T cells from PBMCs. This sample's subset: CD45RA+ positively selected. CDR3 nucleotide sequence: TGTGCCAGCAGCCAAGTTAAAGGGACAATCGCCACTGAAGCTTTCTTT. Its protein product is CASSQVKGTIATEAFF. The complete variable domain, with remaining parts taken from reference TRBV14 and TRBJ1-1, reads EAGVTQFPSHSVIEKGQTVTLRCDPISGHDNLYWYRRVMGKEIKFLLHFVKESKQDESGMPNNRFLAERTGGTYSTLKVQPAELEDSGVYFCASSQVKGTIATEAFFGQGTRLTVV.